This T cell receptor beta chain is drawn from a study of vaccination and CD4 T cells after COVID-19. Treatment of the sample: roughly 11-day PBMC culture with coronavirus spike peptide pools or control peptides (ViraFEST assay). This CDR3 spans 17 amino acids. V gave up 2 bases and J gave up 5 bases; unmatched junction bases: 11. Looked up from germline, CDR1 is SNHLY and CDR2 is FYNNEI. Scientists ran DNA taken from cultured CD4+ T cells through the Oncomine TCR Beta short-read assay for sequencing. TCRdb redid the calling of the PCR reads with MiXCR, one entry per CDR3 protein. Of 20,000 to 25,000 distinct CDR3 sequences in the sample, approximately 61% are singletons; the top ten hold roughly 4%. Of note for this clonotype: Its antigen is not identified.

The source is a human donor who had recovered from COVID-19. The chain is built from TRBV2 and TRBJ2-5; 10 nucleotides align to TRBD2. The sample comprised CD4+ T cells from blood, cultured in vitro. CDR3 DNA: TGTGCCAGCAGTGAAAATAGCGGGGGGCCGGCGCGGGAGACCCAGTACTTC. Its translation is CASSENSGGPARETQYF.